This T cell receptor beta chain was retrieved from a study of T cells in Graves' hyperthyroidism and ophthalmopathy. From RNA transcripts, TCR beta CDR3 regions were amplified. Initially, a first-round RT-PCR of the TCR CDR3 employed the HTBI primer set. TCRdb re-derived calls from the multiplex PCR reads in MiXCR, one entry per CDR3 protein. Found here are approximately 610,000 distinct CDR3 sequences, 14% to 15% of them singletons; the top ten hold 4.3%. V was clipped by 0 bases and J by 10 bases, with 18 bases between them. The CDR3 runs to 14 residues. Germline V gene data show CDR1 as SQVTM and CDR2 as ANQGSEA.

This clonotype was sampled from a woman between 35 and 50 years old with Graves' ophthalmopathy. V is TRBV29-1 and J is TRBJ1-1; D call uncertain. Source material: blood. CDR3 region: CSVEDGPRNPGAFF. CDR3 DNA: TGCAGCGTTGAAGATGGCCCACGAAACCCGGGAGCTTTCTTT.